The source of this T cell receptor (beta chain) is a study of T cell responses to AZD1222 COVID-19 vaccine. Details on this clone: Its specificity is unknown.

Findings and caveats of the study: Mapped onto spike, vaccine-associated CD4 TCRs spanned it and were dominant at 160-218 and 743-854. Reportedly, nearly half the spike-specific TCRs target unmutated variant regions. AZD1222 recipients seropositive at baseline numbered only 5 or 6. No day 14 peak samples; only post-peak repertoires were characterized.

The assay was immunoSEQ multiplex PCR, and TCRdb's table has in-frame clones only and misses some. The table records 100,000 to 150,000 clones, 75% to 95% of them present only once. The sequence derives from an adult who received the AZD1222 COVID-19 vaccine. Sequencing was performed on peripheral blood, taken 28 days after the second AZD1222 dose.

CDR3 sequence (DNA): TGCGCCAGCAGCGTGGGACAGGGGTACGAGCCCCAGCATTTT. Translating it yields CASSVGQGYEPQHF. The chain links TRBV5-1 to TRBJ1-5; 10 bases are shared with TRBD1. The germline V gene encodes CDR1 SGHRS and CDR2 YFSETQ. With 4 bases clipped from V and 8 bases from J, the junction kept 6 bases outside the gene matches. CDR3 length: 14 amino acids.